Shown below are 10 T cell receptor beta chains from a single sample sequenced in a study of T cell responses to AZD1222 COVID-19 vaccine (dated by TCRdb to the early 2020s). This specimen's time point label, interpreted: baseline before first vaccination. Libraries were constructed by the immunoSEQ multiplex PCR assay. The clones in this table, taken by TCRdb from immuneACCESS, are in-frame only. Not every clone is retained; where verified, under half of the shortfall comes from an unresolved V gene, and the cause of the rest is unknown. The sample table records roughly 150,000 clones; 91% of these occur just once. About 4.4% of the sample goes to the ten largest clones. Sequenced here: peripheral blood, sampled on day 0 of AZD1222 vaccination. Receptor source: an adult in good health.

The CDR3, as DNA: TGTGCCAGCAGCCCCAGGGGAGGGAAAGAGACCCAGTACTTC. Translation: CASSPRGGKETQYF. This sequence joins TRBV7-3 and TRBJ2-5, with D maybe TRBD2 (7 bases). The V gene's germline CDR1 is SGHTA and CDR2 FQGTGA. The V end was cut by 5 bases, the J end by 3 bases, with 13 bases between. This CDR3 has 14 residues.

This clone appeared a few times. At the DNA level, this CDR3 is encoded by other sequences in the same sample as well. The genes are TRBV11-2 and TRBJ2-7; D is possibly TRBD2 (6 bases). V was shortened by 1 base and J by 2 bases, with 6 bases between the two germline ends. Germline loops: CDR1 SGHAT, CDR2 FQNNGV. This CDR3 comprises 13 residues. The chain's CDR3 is CASSLAGAYEQYF. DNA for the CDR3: TGTGCCAGCAGCTTAGCGGGAGCCTACGAGCAGTACTTC.

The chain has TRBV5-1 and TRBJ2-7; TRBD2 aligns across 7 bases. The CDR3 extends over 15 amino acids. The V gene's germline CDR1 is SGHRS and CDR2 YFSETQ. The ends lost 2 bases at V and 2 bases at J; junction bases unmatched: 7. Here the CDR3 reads CASSFVASGTYEQYF. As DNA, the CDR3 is TGCGCCAGCAGCTTCGTGGCTAGCGGTACCTACGAGCAGTACTTC.

The CDR3 bases are TGTGCCAGCAGCTTTTCGCGGGAAGAGGGTGCCGGGGAGCTGTTTTTT. Translating gives CASSFSREEGAGELFF. This sequence joins TRBV5-6 and TRBJ2-2; maybe TRBD2 (6 bases). The germline V gene has CDR1 SGHDT and CDR2 YYEEEE. This CDR3 is built from 16 residues. Trimming stripped 2 bases from V and 6 bases from J, with 17 bases between.

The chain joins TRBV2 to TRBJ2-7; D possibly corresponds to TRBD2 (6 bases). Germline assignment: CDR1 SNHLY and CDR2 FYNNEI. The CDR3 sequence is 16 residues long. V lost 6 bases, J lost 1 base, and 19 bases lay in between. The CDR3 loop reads CASSRGLGGGSYEQYF. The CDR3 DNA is TGTGCCAGCAGCCGCGGACTCGGGGGTGGGTCCTACGAGCAGTACTTC.

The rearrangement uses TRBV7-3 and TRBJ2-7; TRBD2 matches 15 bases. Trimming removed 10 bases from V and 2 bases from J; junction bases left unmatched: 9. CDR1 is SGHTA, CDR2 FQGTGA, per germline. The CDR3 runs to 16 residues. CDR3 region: CANVVGLAGGTYEQYF. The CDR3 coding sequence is TGTGCCAACGTGGTGGGACTAGCGGGAGGTACCTACGAGCAGTACTTC.

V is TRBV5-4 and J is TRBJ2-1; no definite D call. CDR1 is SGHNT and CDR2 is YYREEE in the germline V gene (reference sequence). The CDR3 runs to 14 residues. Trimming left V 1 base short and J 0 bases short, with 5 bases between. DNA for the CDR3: TGTGCCAGCAGCTTGAAGGGCTCCTACAATGAGCAGTTCTTC. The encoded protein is CASSLKGSYNEQFF. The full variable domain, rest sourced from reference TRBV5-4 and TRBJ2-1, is ETGVTQSPTHLIKTRGQQVTLRCSSQSGHNTVSWYQQALGQGPQFIFQYYREEENGRGNFPPRFSGLQFPNYSSELNVNALELDDSALYLCASSLKGSYNEQFFGPGTRLTVL.

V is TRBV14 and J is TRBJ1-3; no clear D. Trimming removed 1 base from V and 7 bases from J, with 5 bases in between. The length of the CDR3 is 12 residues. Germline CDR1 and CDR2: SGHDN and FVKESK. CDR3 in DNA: TGTGCCAGCAGCCAAGTCGGGAACACCATATATTTT. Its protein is CASSQVGNTIYF.

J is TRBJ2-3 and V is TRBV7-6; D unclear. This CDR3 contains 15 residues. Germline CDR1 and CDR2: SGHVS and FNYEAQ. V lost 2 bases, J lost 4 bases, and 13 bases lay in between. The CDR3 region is CASSLTLQSADTQYF. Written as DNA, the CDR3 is TGTGCCAGCAGCTTAACCCTCCAGTCAGCAGATACGCAGTATTTT.

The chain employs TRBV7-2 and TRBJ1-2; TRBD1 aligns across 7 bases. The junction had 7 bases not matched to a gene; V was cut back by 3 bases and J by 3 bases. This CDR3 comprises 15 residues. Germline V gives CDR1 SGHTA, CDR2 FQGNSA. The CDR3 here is CASSLNRGKDYGYTF. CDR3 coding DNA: TGTGCCAGCAGCTTGAACAGGGGCAAGGACTATGGCTACACCTTC.